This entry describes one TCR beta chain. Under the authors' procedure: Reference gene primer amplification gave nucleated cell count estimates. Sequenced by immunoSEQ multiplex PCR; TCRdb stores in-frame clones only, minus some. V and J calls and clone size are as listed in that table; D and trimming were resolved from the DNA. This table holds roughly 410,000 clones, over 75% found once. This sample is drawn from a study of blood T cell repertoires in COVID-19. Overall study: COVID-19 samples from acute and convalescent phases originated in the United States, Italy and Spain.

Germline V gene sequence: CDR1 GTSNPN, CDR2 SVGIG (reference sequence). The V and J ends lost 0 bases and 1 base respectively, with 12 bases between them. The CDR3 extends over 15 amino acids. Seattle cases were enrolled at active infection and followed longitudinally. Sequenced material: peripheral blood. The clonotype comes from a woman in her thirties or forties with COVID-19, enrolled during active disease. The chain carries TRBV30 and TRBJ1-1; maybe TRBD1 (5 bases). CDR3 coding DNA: TGTGCCTGGAGTGTATTAGGGGCTAGGAACACTGAAGCTTTCTTT. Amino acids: CAWSVLGARNTEAFF.